These T cell receptor beta chains were read from a single sample in a study of blood T cell repertoires in COVID-19. Repertoires were generated with immunoSEQ multiplex PCR, while TCRdb's copy carries only in-frame clones and drops some. The table records 130,000 to 150,000 clones, about nine tenths of them present only once. The sample comprised peripheral blood. These receptors were taken from a human donor in a cohort sampled during active COVID-19. CDR3s include the opening cysteine and the closing phenylalanine or tryptophan. The order of the fields is clone size, D gene, V gene, J gene, CDR3 DNA, CDR3 protein. D genes are given only for firm matches. Clone size appears in some rows only: once, few, many, or a class for an expanded clone.

NA	NA	TRBV10-3	TRBJ1-1	TGTGCCATCAGTGAGGGGTTGGATAAGGGAGCTGAAGCTTTCTTT	CAISEGLDKGAEAFF
NA	TRBD2	TRBV27	TRBJ2-3	TGTGCCAGCAGTTGGCTAGCGGGGGGCGCAGATACGCAGTATTTT	CASSWLAGGADTQYF
NA	NA	TRBV7-2	TRBJ2-2	TGTGCCAGCAGCTTAGGAGGCCAGGGTAGTACCGGGGAGCTGTTTTTT	CASSLGGQGSTGELFF
NA	NA	TRBV24-1	TRBJ1-2	TGTGCCACCAGTCCGGGTGGAGGGGATAACTATGGCTACACCTTC	CATSPGGGDNYGYTF
NA	NA	TRBV6-2/TRBV6-3	TRBJ2-7	TGTGCCAGCAGTTACTCGAAGAAGGGGATTTTATACGAGCAGTACTTC	CASSYSKKGILYEQYF
NA	NA	TRBV6-6	TRBJ2-1	TGTGCCAGCAGTAGAAGGGACTCCTACTACAATGAGCAGTTCTTC	CASSRRDSYYNEQFF
NA	TRBD1	TRBV30	TRBJ2-5	TGTGCCTACCGAACCCCGGGACAGGGGCAAGAGACCCAGTACTTC	CAYRTPGQGQETQYF
NA	TRBD2	TRBV6-6	TRBJ2-1	TGTGCCGTCCAAGCGGGGGCCACAGTATACAATGAGCAGTTCTTC	CAVQAGATVYNEQFF
once	NA	TRBV28	TRBJ1-6	TGTGCCAGCAGTTTATATTCGGGGGGGGTGAGTTCACCCCTCCACTTT	CASSLYSGGVSSPLHF
NA	TRBD1	TRBV7-6	TRBJ1-3	TGTGCCAGCAGCCTAAACAGGGGGGGTATGACTGGAAACACCATATATTTT	CASSLNRGGMTGNTIYF
NA	TRBD2	TRBV18	TRBJ2-5	TGTGCCAGCTCCCGACTAGCGGTAATAGAGACCCAGTACTTC	CASSRLAVIETQYF
NA	TRBD1	TRBV6-5	TRBJ1-4	TGTGCCAGCAGGCCACAGGGGGCTTCAAATGAAAAACTGTTTTTT	CASRPQGASNEKLFF
NA	NA	TRBV5-1	TRBJ1-1	TGCGCCAGCAGCTTGACTAGGACTGAAGCTTTCTTT	CASSLTRTEAFF
NA	NA	TRBV6-5	TRBJ1-2	TGTGCCAGCAGATCAGGGACTTCGAAGCGTGGCTACACCTTC	CASRSGTSKRGYTF
once	TRBD2	TRBV7-2	TRBJ2-1	TGTGCCAGCAGCCTATTAGCGGGGGGGCTCTCGGTCAATGAGCAGTTCTTC	CASSLLAGGLSVNEQFF
NA	TRBD2	TRBV7-3	TRBJ2-3	TGTGCCAGCGGGGTTAGCGGGAGTGTGACAGATACGCAGTATTTT	CASGVSGSVTDTQYF
NA	NA	TRBV7-2	TRBJ2-7	TGTGCCAGCAGTTCCAGCAGTTCTAGCTCCTACGAGCAGTACTTC	CASSSSSSSSYEQYF
NA	NA	TRBV11-3	TRBJ2-1	TGTGCCAGCAGCTTAGGACGGGGGACCCACAATGAGCAGTTCTTC	CASSLGRGTHNEQFF
NA	TRBD1	TRBV3-1/TRBV3-2	TRBJ2-1	TGTGCCAGCAGCCGATACAGGGGTGATAGCAATGAGCAGTTCTTC	CASSRYRGDSNEQFF
NA	TRBD2	TRBV11-2	TRBJ2-4	TGTGCCAGCAGCTTAGCGAGGACTAGCTCTCTAGCCAAAAACATTCAGTACTTC	CASSLARTSSLAKNIQYF
NA	NA	TRBV7-2	TRBJ2-1	TGTGCCAGCAGCCTTAGCAGCGATGAGCAGTTCTTC	CASSLSSDEQFF